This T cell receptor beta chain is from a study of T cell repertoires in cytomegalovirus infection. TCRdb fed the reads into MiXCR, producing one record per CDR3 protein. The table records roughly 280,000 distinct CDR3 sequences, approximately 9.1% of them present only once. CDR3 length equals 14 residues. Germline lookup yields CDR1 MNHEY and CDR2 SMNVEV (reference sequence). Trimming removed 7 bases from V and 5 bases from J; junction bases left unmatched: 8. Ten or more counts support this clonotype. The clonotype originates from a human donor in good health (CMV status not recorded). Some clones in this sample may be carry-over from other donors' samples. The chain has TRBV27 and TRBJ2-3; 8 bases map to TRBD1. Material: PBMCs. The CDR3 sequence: CASTRTGTVDTQYF. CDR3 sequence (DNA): TGTGCCAGCACCAGGACAGGGACAGTAGATACGCAGTATTTT.